The 12 T cell receptor beta chains given below trace back to one sample, sequenced in a study of blood T cell repertoires in COVID-19. The table came from immunoSEQ multiplex PCR; TCRdb's copy has only in-frame clones and leaves some out. The table includes tens of thousands of clones, approximately 88% detected once. The specimen was peripheral blood. These receptors originate from a man between 65 and 85 years old with acute or convalescent COVID-19.

This rearrangement joins TRBV19 to TRBJ1-6, with a possible D match to TRBD1 (6 bases). The germline V gene encodes CDR1 LNHDA and CDR2 SQIVND (reference sequence). Trimming shortened V by 9 bases and J by 6 bases, and 12 bases separated the two germline ends. The CDR3 runs 13 residues. DNA for the CDR3: TGTGCCAGCGTCCGGACAGCTAATTCACCCCTCCACTTT. This sequence encodes CASVRTANSPLHF.

The chain is built from TRBV19 and TRBJ2-1; 10 nucleotides agree with TRBD1. CDR1 is LNHDA and CDR2 is SQIVND in the germline V gene (reference sequence). The CDR3 runs to 13 residues. V lost 7 bases to trimming and J lost 10 bases; unmatched junction nucleotides: 7. This CDR3 reads CASTGTGVGEQFF. For the CDR3, the DNA is TGTGCCAGTACCGGGACAGGGGTTGGAGAGCAGTTCTTC.

The gene calls are TRBV29-1 and TRBJ1-2; D gene unclear. The ends were cut back, 7 bases at V and 2 bases at J, with 11 bases in the middle. CDR1 and CDR2 from the germline V gene are SQVTM and ANQGSEA. The CDR3 loop spans 12 amino acids. The CDR3 DNA follows: TGCAGCGCCGTAGACAAAAACTATGGCTACACCTTC. Translated: CSAVDKNYGYTF.

The chain links TRBV15 to TRBJ1-2; 7 nucleotides line up with TRBD1. The CDR3 length is 14 residues. CDR1 and CDR2 (germline): LNHNV, YYDKDF (reference sequence). V lost 0 bases and J lost 5; bases outside the gene matches: 3. The DNA for the CDR3 is TGTGCCACCAGCAGAGAGCAGGGGGTATATGGCTACACCTTC. Translating gives CATSREQGVYGYTF.

The chain is built from TRBV6-6 and TRBJ1-1, with 9 nucleotides matching TRBD1. With 5 bases clipped from V and 5 bases from J, the junction kept 15 bases outside the gene matches. The CDR3 loop spans 17 amino acids. CDR1 is MNHNY and CDR2 is SVGAGI in the germline V gene (reference sequence). The CDR3: CASSQGVDRGEGTEAFF. The CDR3 DNA sequence: TGTGCCAGCAGTCAGGGTGTCGACAGGGGGGAGGGAACTGAAGCTTTCTTT.

V and J are TRBV28 and TRBJ1-4; the D gene is possibly TRBD1 (5 bases). This CDR3 region has 14 residues. From germline, CDR1 is MDHEN and CDR2 SYDVKM. The germline V and J ends were trimmed by 3 bases and 4 bases, with 9 bases remaining between them. CDR3 region: CASSFGQFNEKLFF. For the CDR3, the DNA is TGTGCCAGCAGTTTTGGACAATTTAATGAAAAACTGTTTTTT.

CDR3 in DNA: TGTGCCAGCAGTGACTGGGGGCAAAACATTCAGTACTTC. Protein sequence: CASSDWGQNIQYF. The chain is built from TRBV12-3 or TRBV12-4 and TRBJ2-4; maybe TRBD1 (6 bases). This CDR3 comprises 13 residues. V lost 5 bases and J lost 5, with 10 bases in between.

The gene calls are TRBV4-2 and TRBJ1-2, with D possibly being TRBD1 (5 bases). Germline CDR1 is LGHNA and CDR2 is YNFKEQ. CDR3 length: 15 amino acids. Trimming took off 0 bases at V and 4 bases at J, with 12 bases between the two ends. CDR3 nucleotide sequence: TGTGCCAGCAGCCAAGAGCGGGACGCAAGCTATGGCTACACCTTC. It encodes CASSQERDASYGYTF.

The rearrangement joins TRBV29-1 to TRBJ1-1; D might be TRBD1 (5 bases). There are 13 residues in the CDR3. V lost 2 bases and J lost 1, with 8 bases in between. CDR1 is SQVTM and CDR2 is ANQGSEA in the germline V gene. CDR3: CSVETGGNTEAFF. CDR3 in DNA: TGCAGCGTTGAAACAGGTGGGAACACTGAAGCTTTCTTT.

V gene TRBV9 combines with J gene TRBJ2-7; a weak D match, TRBD2 (5 bases). The germline V gene encodes CDR1 SGDLS and CDR2 YYNGEE. This CDR3 spans 15 amino acids. V lost 0 bases and J lost 3, with 13 bases in between. The CDR3 region is CASSVGPLDIYEQYF. CDR3 coding DNA: TGTGCCAGCAGCGTAGGTCCACTAGACATCTACGAGCAGTACTTC.

The gene calls are TRBV5-1 and TRBJ1-2, with 7 bases lining up with TRBD1. The CDR3 totals 15 residues. The V segment lost 5 bases and the J segment 0 bases; nucleotides outside the gene matches: 7. Per germline, CDR1 SGHRS and CDR2 YFSETQ. CDR3 coding DNA: TGCGCCAGCAGAGTTACCGGGACAGCTAACTATGGCTACACCTTC. This encodes CASRVTGTANYGYTF. Based on the CDR3 plus reference TRBV5-1 and TRBJ1-2, the full variable domain is KAGVTQTPRYLIKTRGQQVTLSCSPISGHRSVSWYQQTPGQGLQFLFEYFSETQRNKGNFPGRFSGRQFSNSRSEMNVSTLELGDSALYLCASRVTGTANYGYTFGSGTRLTVV.

This chain joins TRBV6-2 or TRBV6-3 and TRBJ1-1; 7 positions match TRBD1. Germline V lookup: CDR1 MNHEY, CDR2 SVGEGT. With V trimmed by 0 bases and J by 5 bases, 6 bases remained unmatched. The CDR3 runs 15 residues. CDR3: CASSYSYRGGTEAFF. CDR3 DNA sequence: TGTGCCAGCAGTTACTCCTACAGGGGTGGAACTGAAGCTTTCTTT.